The 16 T cell receptor beta chains below all came from one sample that was sequenced in a study of T cells in Graves' hyperthyroidism and ophthalmopathy. Amplified TCR beta CDR3 regions came from RNA transcripts. The HTBI primer set drove a first-round RT-PCR of the TCR CDR3. MiXCR was run by TCRdb on the multiplex PCR reads, yielding one entry per CDR3 protein. The sample has a few hundred thousand distinct CDR3 sequences, about 13% seen once; the top ten hold 9.2%. Material for sequencing was blood. These TCRs come from a woman aged 18-30 years with Graves' hyperthyroidism.

The genes are TRBV4-1 and TRBJ1-3, with D unresolved. Looked up from germline, CDR1 is MGHRA and CDR2 is YSYEKL. The CDR3 has 16 amino acids. The ends were cut back, 2 bases at V and 3 bases at J, with 14 bases in the middle. CDR3 sequence reads: CASSQNPGRDGNTIYF. The CDR3 DNA reads TGCGCCAGCAGCCAAAATCCGGGGAGGGATGGAAACACCATATATTTT.

At least ten counts were recorded for this clonotype. This chain links TRBV11-2 with TRBJ2-7, with D perhaps TRBD1 (6 bases). This CDR3 contains 13 residues. The germline V gene encodes CDR1 SGHAT and CDR2 FQNNGV. Deletions cut 0 bases from V and 7 bases from J, with 10 bases between. Written as DNA, the CDR3 is TGTGCCAGCAGCTTAGAAAGACAGGAGGAGCAGTACTTC. This translates into CASSLERQEEQYF.

This clonotype has ten or more counts. The chain couples TRBV7-3 to TRBJ2-3; tentatively, D is TRBD1 or TRBD2 (5 bases each). Trimming took off 4 bases at V and 6 bases at J, with 14 bases between the two ends. This CDR3 spans 14 amino acids. Germline V gene sequence: CDR1 SGHTA, CDR2 FQGTGA. CDR3 sequence reads: CASSSGLEGDTQYF. The CDR3 DNA reads as TGTGCCAGCAGCTCCGGACTTGAGGGGGATACGCAGTATTTT.

This clonotype was detected ten times or more. The chain employs TRBV7-2 and TRBJ2-3, with D unresolved. The CDR3 runs 13 residues. Deletions cut 5 bases from V and 2 bases from J, with 8 bases between. CDR1 is SGHTA and CDR2 is FQGNSA in the germline V gene. For the CDR3, the DNA is TGTGCCAGCAGCACTAAGTACACAGATACGCAGTATTTT. It encodes CASSTKYTDTQYF.

This clonotype was observed at least ten times. The chain has TRBV7-2 and TRBJ2-7; D not certain. The ends were cut back, 2 bases at V and 6 bases at J, with 23 bases in the middle. Germline CDR1 reads SGHTA; CDR2 reads FQGNSA. The CDR3 has 17 residues. The CDR3 DNA reads TGTGCCAGCAGCTTATCCTTGTTGGGGAATCCCATCGGCGAGCAGTACTTC. It codes for CASSLSLLGNPIGEQYF.

This clonotype has a count of ten or more. The CDR3 loop reads CATSEGGSRSYNEQFF. The CDR3 nucleotides are TGTGCCACCAGTGAGGGAGGGAGTCGCTCCTACAATGAGCAGTTCTTC. J is TRBJ2-1 and V is TRBV24-1; 7 bases map to TRBD2. Germline lookup yields CDR1 KGHDR and CDR2 SFDVKD. Trimming took 4 bases from V and 0 from J; bases not matched to a gene: 5. This CDR3 region has 16 residues.

This clonotype was observed at least ten times. V gene TRBV6-1 combines with J gene TRBJ1-2; D gene unclear. V gave up 2 bases and J gave up 3 bases, with 4 bases separating them. The V gene's germline CDR1 is MNHNS and CDR2 SASEGT. CDR3 length: 12 amino acids. The CDR3 bases are TGTGCCAGCAGTGAATGGGACTATGGCTACACCTTC. This translates into CASSEWDYGYTF.

There are a few counts of this clonotype. At one boundary the junction diverges from the germline segment, which might be a read error. The chain links TRBV12-3 or TRBV12-4 to TRBJ1-6; D gene ambiguous. This CDR3 contains 13 residues. The CDR3 here is CVSTPRGDSPLHF. In DNA form, the CDR3 reads TGTGTCAGCACGCCCCGGGGTGACTCACCCCTCCACTTT.

The CDR3 region has the DNA TGTGCCAGCAGCGTCGAGGCATTGAACACTGAAGCTTTCTTT. Translated: CASSVEALNTEAFF. The chain links TRBV9 to TRBJ1-1; D ambiguous. This CDR3 comprises 14 residues. Germline values: CDR1 SGDLS, CDR2 YYNGEE. Trimming removed 2 bases at V and 0 bases at J, with 8 bases between.

This clonotype was observed many times. The chain has TRBV9 and TRBJ1-4; D is possibly TRBD1 (6 bases). Trimming shortened V by 3 bases and J by 7 bases, and 10 bases separated the two germline ends. This CDR3 has 13 amino acids. Germline assignment: CDR1 SGDLS and CDR2 YYNGEE. CDR3 region: CASSETGGEKLFF. The CDR3 DNA reads TGTGCCAGCAGCGAGACAGGCGGTGAAAAACTGTTTTTT.

With regard to this clonotype: A much larger clone differs from this one at a single base, so this may be a read error. No conserved phenylalanine or tryptophan is present at the end of the CDR3, so a read error is the likely explanation. This chain connects TRBV6-1 to TRBJ2-7; 7 nucleotides line up with TRBD2. V dropped 1 base and J dropped 5; count of bases not matched to a gene: 8. Germline V gene data show CDR1 as MNHNS and CDR2 as SASEGT. CDR3 length: 15 amino acids. The CDR3 DNA is TGTGCCAGCAGTGAAGAAGCGGGGAACATAGACGAGCAGTACTCC. Residues: CASSEEAGNIDEQYS.

The sample holds many counts of this clonotype. The chain has TRBV5-1 and TRBJ2-3; D may be TRBD1 or TRBD2 (5 bases each). This CDR3 is 17 amino acids long. Germline V lookup: CDR1 SGHRS, CDR2 YFSETQ. V lost 1 base and J lost 0, with 15 bases in between. The CDR3 sequence: CASSLTQGVSSTDTQYF. The CDR3 coding sequence is TGCGCCAGCAGCTTGACTCAGGGAGTCTCTAGCACAGATACGCAGTATTTT.

This clonotype was recorded at least ten times. V is TRBV6-1 and J is TRBJ2-2, with a possible D match to TRBD1 (5 bases). Trimming pared 6 bases from V and 6 bases from J, leaving 14 bases between. CDR1 MNHNS and CDR2 SASEGT come from the germline V gene. The CDR3 has 14 residues. CDR3 residues: CASSRTPKAGELFF. The CDR3 DNA reads TGTGCCAGCAGCAGGACACCCAAGGCCGGGGAGCTGTTTTTT.

In its sample, this clonotype was seen many times. The chain uses TRBV6-1 and TRBJ2-7; the D gene is possibly TRBD1 (6 bases). Germline loops: CDR1 MNHNS, CDR2 SASEGT. The CDR3 runs to 13 residues. The V end was cut by 6 bases, the J end by 5 bases, with 14 bases between. The chain's CDR3 is CASRQSQGNEQYF. CDR3 sequence (DNA): TGTGCCAGCAGGCAGTCCCAGGGGAACGAGCAGTACTTC.

This clonotype was observed many times. The CDR3 region is CASSVDLAGSYEQYF. DNA of the CDR3: TGTGCCAGCAGCGTAGACCTAGCGGGATCCTACGAGCAGTACTTC. The chain is built from TRBV9 and TRBJ2-7; TRBD2 matches 9 bases. Per germline, CDR1 SGDLS and CDR2 YYNGEE. The CDR3 covers 15 residues. Losses at the gene ends were 0 bases for V and 1 base for J; bases not matched to a gene: 2.

This clonotype was recorded many times. The rearrangement joins TRBV12-3 or TRBV12-4 to TRBJ1-4; the match to TRBD1 covers 11 bases. V trimming: 3 bases; J trimming: 12 bases; junction bases outside the gene matches: 9. This CDR3 is 15 amino acids long. The DNA for the CDR3 is TGTGCCAGCAGTTTCGGGACAGGGGGACCAAGAGAACTGTTTTTT. This encodes CASSFGTGGPRELFF.